Below are 29 T cell receptor beta chains sequenced from a single sample in a study of T cells after yellow fever vaccination. Each CDR3 protein is one row after TCRdb ran MiXCR on the 5' RACE reads. This table has hundreds of thousands of distinct CDR3 sequences, around 20% appearing once. The sequenced sample was PBMCs, obtained before the yellow fever booster vaccination. These receptors were obtained from a man between 18 and 29 years old who received the YFV17D yellow fever vaccine.

This rearrangement joins TRBV5-1 to TRBJ2-2; 9 bases map to TRBD1. The V gene's germline CDR1 is SGHRS and CDR2 YFSETQ. The CDR3 length is 14 residues. With 5 bases clipped from V and 5 bases from J, the junction kept 4 bases outside the gene matches. CDR3 residues: CASSRGTGTGELFF. The CDR3 nucleotides read TGCGCCAGCAGTCGTGGGACAGGGACCGGGGAGCTGTTTTTT.

This clonotype was found a few times. The CDR3 region is CASSLFGGDEQYV. In DNA form, the CDR3 reads TGTGCCAGCAGTTTATTTGGGGGGGACGAGCAGTACGTC. The V gene is TRBV12-3 or TRBV12-4, the J gene TRBJ2-7, with TRBD2 matching over 7 bases. The CDR3 totals 13 residues. The junction had 3 bases not matched to a gene; V was cut back by 2 bases and J by 5 bases.

The chain couples TRBV12-3 or TRBV12-4 to TRBJ2-7; no firm D call. The CDR3 consists of 13 residues. V was clipped by 4 bases and J by 3 bases, with 10 bases between them. The CDR3 coding sequence is TGTGCCAGCAGTTCAGCGACGGGCTACGAGCAGTACTTC. Translated, it gives CASSSATGYEQYF.

This clonotype was found a few times. The chain joins TRBV7-6 to TRBJ1-6; D is unclear. This CDR3 contains 16 residues. The V end was cut by 6 bases, the J end by 7 bases, with 19 bases between. Germline CDR1 SGHVS, CDR2 FNYEAQ. This CDR3 is CASSPTVGARNSPLHF. The CDR3, as DNA: TGTGCCAGCAGTCCCACAGTAGGCGCTAGGAATTCACCCCTCCACTTT.

The genes are TRBV7-9 and TRBJ2-3, with D unresolved. This CDR3 is 12 amino acids long. CDR1 and CDR2 (germline): SEHNR, FQNEAQ (reference sequence). V lost 5 bases to trimming and J lost 4 bases, with 7 bases between them. The CDR3 here is CASSPIADTQYF. The CDR3 DNA is TGTGCCAGCAGCCCGATAGCAGATACGCAGTATTTT.

The rearrangement uses TRBV5-1 and TRBJ1-1; D gene unclear. CDR1 SGHRS and CDR2 YFSETQ come from the germline V gene. The V end was cut by 1 base, the J end by 4 bases, with 11 bases between. The CDR3 runs to 14 residues. Here the CDR3 reads CASSLFSAVTEAFF. The CDR3, as DNA: TGCGCCAGCAGCTTGTTTTCGGCGGTCACTGAAGCTTTCTTT.

A single count supports this clonotype. V and J are TRBV25-1 and TRBJ1-2; 8 bases are shared with TRBD1. V was clipped by 2 bases and J by 8 bases; unmatched bases: 13. CDR3 length equals 16 residues. Germline CDR1 and CDR2: MGHDK and SYGVNS. In DNA, the CDR3 is TGTGCCAGCAGTGAACTCTCCACAAGACAGGGGAACGGCTACACCTTC. This translates into CASSELSTRQGNGYTF.

This chain links TRBV20-1 with TRBJ1-1; 9 bases fit TRBD1. The germline CDR1 and CDR2 sequences are DFQATT and SNEGSKA (reference sequence). There are 15 residues in the CDR3. V dropped 6 bases and J dropped 1; count of bases not matched to a gene: 9. The CDR3 bases are TGCAGTGCAAGGTCGACAGGGGGGCCGAACACTGAAGCTTTCTTT. Its translation: CSARSTGGPNTEAFF.

Many counts were recorded for this clonotype. This chain uses TRBV7-2 with TRBJ2-2; D possibly corresponds to TRBD2 (6 bases). Germline V CDR1 and CDR2: SGHTA, FQGNSA. The CDR3 covers 16 residues. V dropped 2 bases and J dropped 4 bases, with 14 bases sitting between them. The CDR3 spells CASSLRLAGTTGELFF. CDR3 sequence (DNA): TGTGCCAGCAGCTTACGGCTGGCGGGGACCACCGGGGAGCTGTTTTTT.

This clonotype was observed at least ten times. An end of the junction differs from the germline gene, which may be a read error. This chain connects TRBV6-6 to TRBJ1-6, with D uncertain. Germline V gives CDR1 MNHNY, CDR2 SVGAGI (reference sequence). The CDR3 length is 18 residues. CDR3 loop: CASSYSPGQDPDNSPLHF. CDR3 DNA sequence: TGTGCCAGCAGCTACTCTCCGGGCCAAGACCCGGACAATTCACCCCTCCACTTT.

This clonotype was detected a few times. V is TRBV10-3 and J is TRBJ1-5, with D possibly being TRBD1 (6 bases). The CDR3 has 13 residues. Germline CDR1 reads ENHRY; CDR2 reads SYGVKD. Trimming left V 5 bases short and J 7 bases short, with 12 bases between. The CDR3: CAISSQGKQPQHF. The CDR3 DNA reads TGTGCCATCAGTTCGCAGGGGAAACAGCCCCAGCATTTT.

This clonotype was seen only a few times. The rearrangement links TRBV29-1 to TRBJ2-1; a weak D match, TRBD1 (5 bases). The CDR3 has 14 residues. The germline gives CDR1 SQVTM, CDR2 ANQGSEA. Between the trimmed V and J ends, which lost 6 bases and 9 bases, there was a span of 21 bases. This CDR3 reads CSVKPQGPRLEQFF. CDR3 DNA sequence: TGCAGCGTCAAACCCCAGGGCCCCCGCCTTGAGCAGTTCTTC.

This clonotype appeared many times. The rearrangement joins TRBV6-5 to TRBJ2-7, with 9 nucleotides matching TRBD2. Germline lookup yields CDR1 MNHEY and CDR2 SVGAGI. The ends lost 5 bases at V and 6 bases at J; junction bases unmatched: 5. The CDR3 spans 13 residues. As DNA, the CDR3 is TGTGCCAGCAGTCCCGGACTAGCGCGCGAGCAGTACTTC. Amino acid sequence: CASSPGLAREQYF.

This clonotype was observed many times. The rearrangement uses TRBV10-3 and TRBJ2-5, with D perhaps matching TRBD2 (6 bases). Trimming removed 8 bases from V and 5 bases from J, with 15 bases in between. The CDR3 loop spans 13 amino acids. Germline values: CDR1 ENHRY, CDR2 SYGVKD. For the CDR3, the DNA is TGTGCCATCGGGGGGAGCCTTGACGAGACCCAGTACTTC. It codes for CAIGGSLDETQYF.

The chain uses TRBV24-1 and TRBJ2-5; D gene uncertain. The CDR3 has 14 residues. With 4 bases removed from V and 4 bases from J, the gap between germline ends came to 12 bases. CDR1 is KGHDR, CDR2 SFDVKD, per germline. The CDR3 DNA reads TGTGCCACCAGTGACGAGTCTGAAGGAGAGACCCAGTACTTC. Protein: CATSDESEGETQYF.

This clonotype showed up many times. J is TRBJ2-7 and V is TRBV20-1, with 7 bases identical to TRBD2. This CDR3 spans 14 amino acids. V lost 6 bases, J lost 5 bases, and 13 bases stayed unmatched. CDR1 and CDR2 (germline): DFQATT, SNEGSKA (reference sequence). The CDR3 DNA sequence: TGCAGTGCCAGGAAGGCGGGGGTAGCTCACGAGCAGTACTTC. Protein product: CSARKAGVAHEQYF.

This clonotype appeared a few times. The chain links TRBV6-2 or TRBV6-3 to TRBJ1-1; tentatively, D is TRBD1 (6 bases). Trimming removed 6 bases from V and 2 bases from J, with 13 bases in between. The V gene's germline CDR1 is MNHEY and CDR2 SVGEGT. This CDR3 has 14 amino acids. CDR3 bases: TGTGCCAGCAGCCACGGACAGCTTAACACTGAAGCTTTCTTT. Amino acids: CASSHGQLNTEAFF.

The table lists this clonotype with a few counts. The gene calls are TRBV20-1 and TRBJ2-4; tentatively, D is TRBD1 or TRBD2 (6 bases each). V lost 0 bases and J lost 8, with 17 bases in between. Germline CDR1 and CDR2: DFQATT and SNEGSKA (reference sequence). CDR3 length equals 15 residues. The CDR3, as DNA: TGCAGTGCTAGAGATTCTCGGGGGCGCGCGGACATTCAGTACTTC. It specifies CSARDSRGRADIQYF.

This clonotype turned up a few times. The rearrangement links TRBV15 to TRBJ2-7; perhaps TRBD1 as D (6 bases). There are 16 residues in the CDR3. The germline gives CDR1 LNHNV, CDR2 YYDKDF (reference sequence). The V and J ends lost 5 bases and 3 bases respectively, with 20 bases between them. CDR3 sequence: CATSGMGATGIYEQYV. For the CDR3, the DNA is TGTGCCACCAGCGGTATGGGGGCTACAGGGATCTACGAGCAGTACGTC.

This chain connects TRBV4-2 to TRBJ2-5, with D hard to call. V lost 0 bases, J lost 6 bases, and 14 bases lay in between. The CDR3 sequence is 15 residues long. CDR1 and CDR2 from the germline V gene are LGHNA and YNFKEQ. CDR3 DNA sequence: TGTGCCAGCAGCCAAGAATCCGATGGACGAAAGACCCAGTACTTC. This codes for CASSQESDGRKTQYF.

This clonotype appeared many times. This chain connects TRBV5-1 to TRBJ1-2; D gene unclear. This CDR3 region has 13 residues. Trimming cost V 0 bases and J 6 bases, with 9 bases left between them. Germline V gene lookup returns CDR1 SGHRS and CDR2 YFSETQ. The CDR3 sequence is CASSLERLNGYTF. The CDR3 region has the DNA TGCGCCAGCAGCTTGGAACGGTTGAATGGCTACACCTTC.

CDR3 loop: CATSAGSNTDTQYF. CDR3 sequence (DNA): TGTGCCACCAGTGCGGGCAGCAACACAGATACGCAGTATTTT. The V and J genes are TRBV24-1 and TRBJ2-3, with unresolved D. There are 14 residues in the CDR3. V lost 5 bases and J lost 2, with 10 bases in between. CDR1 and CDR2 (germline): KGHDR, SFDVKD.

V usage is TRBV20-1 and J usage is TRBJ2-7; 7 bases are shared with TRBD1. Germline V lookup: CDR1 DFQATT, CDR2 SNEGSKA (reference sequence). The CDR3 is made up of 13 amino acids. Trimming removed 8 bases from V and 3 bases from J; junction bases left unmatched: 10. The CDR3 here is CSRSQGLHYEQYF. The CDR3 bases are TGCAGTAGATCACAGGGGCTTCACTACGAGCAGTACTTC.

The V gene is TRBV7-2, the J gene TRBJ2-5; 8 bases are a match to TRBD1. Germline CDR1 is SGHTA and CDR2 is FQGNSA. The length of the CDR3 is 16 residues. V was pared by 5 bases and J by 1 base, with 9 bases of the junction left unmatched. The CDR3 protein is CASSAHRGAPQETQYF. In DNA, the CDR3 is TGTGCCAGCAGCGCCCACAGGGGGGCCCCCCAAGAGACCCAGTACTTC. The variable domain in full, with the rest retrieved from reference TRBV7-2 and TRBJ2-5, is GAGVSQSPSNKVTEKGKDVELRCDPISGHTALYWYRQSLGQGLEFLIYFQGNSAPDKSGLPSDRFSAERTGGSVSTLTIQRTQQEDSAVYLCASSAHRGAPQETQYFGPGTRLLVL.

This clonotype was seen only a few times. This chain joins TRBV4-1 and TRBJ2-7, with TRBD2 matching over 9 bases. V lost 1 base, J lost 3 bases, and 7 bases stayed unmatched. Looked up from germline, CDR1 is MGHRA and CDR2 is YSYEKL. This CDR3 region has 16 residues. This CDR3 reads CASSQVGLAGIYEQYF. The CDR3 DNA is TGCGCCAGCAGCCAAGTAGGGCTAGCGGGGATCTACGAGCAGTACTTC.

The chain employs TRBV5-1 and TRBJ2-2, with D uncertain. CDR3 length: 13 amino acids. CDR1 is SGHRS, CDR2 YFSETQ, per germline. V lost 4 bases, J lost 2 bases, and 6 bases lay in between. CDR3 amino acids: CASSPYNTGELFF. DNA for the CDR3: TGCGCCAGCAGCCCATATAACACCGGGGAGCTGTTTTTT.

This sequence joins TRBV7-2 and TRBJ2-2, with D possibly being TRBD2 (7 bases). This CDR3 spans 16 amino acids. V gave up 5 bases and J gave up 1 base, with 14 bases separating them. The germline CDR1 and CDR2 sequences are SGHTA and FQGNSA. As DNA, the CDR3 is TGTGCCAGCAGCCCTCCGGGGGGCCGGAACACCGGGGAGCTGTTTTTT. Its translation: CASSPPGGRNTGELFF.

This sequence joins TRBV2 and TRBJ1-1; a weak D match, TRBD1 (5 bases). V was pared by 7 bases and J by 0 bases, with 12 bases between. CDR3 length: 14 residues. CDR1 is SNHLY and CDR2 is FYNNEI in the germline V gene. CDR3 protein: CASMGQLMNTEAFF. The CDR3 coding sequence is TGTGCCAGCATGGGGCAGCTCATGAACACTGAAGCTTTCTTT.

V and J are TRBV20-1 and TRBJ2-7, with D hard to call. V dropped 1 base and J dropped 4 bases, with 8 bases sitting between them. The CDR3 loop spans 12 amino acids. Per germline, CDR1 DFQATT and CDR2 SNEGSKA (reference sequence). CDR3: CSARGLGYEQYF. In DNA, the CDR3 is TGCAGTGCTAGAGGTTTAGGGTACGAGCAGTACTTC.